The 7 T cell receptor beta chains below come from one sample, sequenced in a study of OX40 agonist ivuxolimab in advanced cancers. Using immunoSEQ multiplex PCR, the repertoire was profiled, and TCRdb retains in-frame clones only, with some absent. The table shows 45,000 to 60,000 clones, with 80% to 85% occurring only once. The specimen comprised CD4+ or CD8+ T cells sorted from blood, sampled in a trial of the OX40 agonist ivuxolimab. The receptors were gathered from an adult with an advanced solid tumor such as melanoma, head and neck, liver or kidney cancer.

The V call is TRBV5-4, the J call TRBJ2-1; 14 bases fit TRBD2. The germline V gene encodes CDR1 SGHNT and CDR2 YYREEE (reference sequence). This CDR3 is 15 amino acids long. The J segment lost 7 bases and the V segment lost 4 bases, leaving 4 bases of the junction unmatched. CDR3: CASSKRTSGRNEQFF. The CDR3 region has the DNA TGTGCCAGCAGCAAAAGGACTAGCGGGAGGAATGAGCAGTTCTTC.

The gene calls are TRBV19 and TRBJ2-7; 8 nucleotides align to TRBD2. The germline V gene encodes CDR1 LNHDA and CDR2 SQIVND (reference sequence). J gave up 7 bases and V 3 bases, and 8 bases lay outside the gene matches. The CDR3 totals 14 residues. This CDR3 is CASSIPGLGEEQYF. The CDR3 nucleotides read TGTGCCAGTAGTATCCCGGGACTAGGAGAGGAGCAGTACTTC.

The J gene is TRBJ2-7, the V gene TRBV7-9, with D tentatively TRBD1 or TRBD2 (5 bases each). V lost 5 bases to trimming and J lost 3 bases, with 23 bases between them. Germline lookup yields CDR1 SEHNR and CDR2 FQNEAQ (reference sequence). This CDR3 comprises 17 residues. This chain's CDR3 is CASSPTSIGEMSYEQYF. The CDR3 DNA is TGTGCCAGCAGCCCAACCTCGATAGGGGAGATGAGCTACGAGCAGTACTTC.

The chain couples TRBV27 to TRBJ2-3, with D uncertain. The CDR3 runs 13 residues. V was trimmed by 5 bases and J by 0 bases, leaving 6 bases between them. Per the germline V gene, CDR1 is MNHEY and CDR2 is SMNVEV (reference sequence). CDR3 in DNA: TGTGCCAGCAGTCCCCCTAGCACAGATACGCAGTATTTT. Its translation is CASSPPSTDTQYF.

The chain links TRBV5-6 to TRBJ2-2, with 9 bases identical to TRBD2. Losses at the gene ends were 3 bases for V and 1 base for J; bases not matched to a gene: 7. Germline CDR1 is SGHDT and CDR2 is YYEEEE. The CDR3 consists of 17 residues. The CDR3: CASSSFRLAVNTGELFF. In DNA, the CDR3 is TGTGCCAGCAGCTCCTTTCGACTAGCGGTGAACACCGGGGAGCTGTTTTTT. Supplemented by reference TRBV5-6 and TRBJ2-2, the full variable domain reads DAGVTQSPTHLIKTRGQQVTLRCSPKSGHDTVSWYQQALGQGPQFIFQYYEEEERQRGNFPDRFSGHQFPNYSSELNVNALLLGDSALYLCASSSFRLAVNTGELFFGEGSRLTVL.

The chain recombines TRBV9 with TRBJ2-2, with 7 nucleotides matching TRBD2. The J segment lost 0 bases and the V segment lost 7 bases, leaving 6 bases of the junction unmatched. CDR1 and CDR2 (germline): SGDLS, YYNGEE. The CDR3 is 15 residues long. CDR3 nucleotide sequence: TGTGCCAGCTCCTACGGGGGGACGAACACCGGGGAGCTGTTTTTT. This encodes CASSYGGTNTGELFF.

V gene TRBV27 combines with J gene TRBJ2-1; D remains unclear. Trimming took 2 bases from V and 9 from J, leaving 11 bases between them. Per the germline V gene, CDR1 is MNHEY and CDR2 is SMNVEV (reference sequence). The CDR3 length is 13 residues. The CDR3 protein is CASSLVGYFEQFF. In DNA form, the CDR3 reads TGTGCCAGCAGTTTAGTGGGGTATTTTGAGCAGTTCTTC.